What follows is one TCR beta chain and its context. Its antigen is not identified. Assay: immunoSEQ multiplex PCR; the TCRdb copy retains only in-frame clones and omits some. This table has approximately 2.5 million clones, roughly 93% appearing once. Trimming took off 5 bases at V and 4 bases at J, with 6 bases between the two ends. The CDR3 is 12 residues long. CDR1 is SGHTA, CDR2 FQGNSA, per germline. The data derive from a study of shared clonotypes between healthy human individuals. Study-level background: Three plates were used per donor for CD4 naive, three for CD4 memory, two for CD8 naive and one for CD8 memory.

Study-wide findings and caveats: Represented diversity (both genetic and exposure-history) was limited by the small number of donors.

Division of CD4+ cells produced a CD45RA+ naive subset and a CD45RA-negative memory subset. The material sequenced was naive CD4+ T cells from PBMCs. Subset: CD45RA+ positively selected. The gene calls are TRBV7-2 and TRBJ2-1, with no clear D. This clonotype was obtained from a man in his late teens or twenties in good health. Some clones in this sample may be carry-over from other donors' samples. DNA of the CDR3: TGTGCCAGCAGCACCCTTTACAATGAGCAGTTCTTC. The encoded protein is CASSTLYNEQFF.